The next 10 T cell receptor beta chains were all read from a single sample in a study of T cells in tuberculosis (dated by TCRdb to the late 2010s). The sample's time point label, decoded: new active TB diagnosis, blood taken before or within 7 days of starting treatment. Library prep was done by the immunoSEQ multiplex PCR assay. The table comes from immuneACCESS by way of TCRdb, which keeps in-frame sequences with V and J called. Part of the clones is missing from these tables; in studies checked, under half for an unresolved V gene and the rest for unknown reasons. The sample table holds tens of thousands of clones, of which around 92% were seen once. The ten largest clones represent 5.5% to 8% of the sample. Sequenced here: PBMCs, sampled at tuberculosis diagnosis. The receptors originated from an adult with tuberculosis.

The CDR3 DNA sequence: TGCGCCAGCAGCTTACTGGTTGCGGGGGGGCCAACTACCGAGCAGTACTTC. Translating it yields CASSLLVAGGPTTEQYF. The rearrangement uses TRBV5-1 and TRBJ2-7, with 9 bases identical to TRBD2. The trim removed 2 bases at V and 6 bases at J, leaving 15 bases unmatched. The CDR3 is 17 amino acids. Germline lookup yields CDR1 SGHRS and CDR2 YFSETQ.

The CDR3 DNA is TGTGCCAGTAGTCCCAAGGGGGTTGATGGAAACACCATATATTTT. Translated, it gives CASSPKGVDGNTIYF. The chain combines TRBV19 with TRBJ1-3; D may be TRBD1 (6 bases). The CDR3 extends over 15 amino acids. Germline CDR1 LNHDA, CDR2 SQIVND (reference sequence). Trimming removed 5 bases at V and 3 bases at J, with 14 bases between.

This chain connects TRBV28 to TRBJ2-2; 7 bases are a match to TRBD1. CDR3 length: 16 residues. Per germline, CDR1 MDHEN and CDR2 SYDVKM. The junction had 5 bases not matched to a gene; V was cut back by 4 bases and J by 0 bases. The CDR3, as DNA: TGTGCCAGCAGTTCTCCGGGACAGACGAACACCGGGGAGCTGTTTTTT. Translation gives CASSSPGQTNTGELFF.

The chain is built from TRBV27 and TRBJ2-2, with D perhaps TRBD1 (6 bases). This CDR3 region has 16 residues. V was clipped by 2 bases and J by 5 bases, with 15 bases between them. The germline V gene has CDR1 MNHEY and CDR2 SMNVEV (reference sequence). The CDR3 nucleotides are TGTGCCAGCAGTTTAATACCGACAGGCGGGACCGGGGAGCTGTTTTTT. Protein sequence: CASSLIPTGGTGELFF.

This clone was picked up one time. This chain joins TRBV19 and TRBJ1-2; 10 nucleotides align to TRBD1. Germline V gene data show CDR1 as LNHDA and CDR2 as SQIVND (reference sequence). The CDR3 has 17 amino acids. Losses at the gene ends were 0 bases for V and 3 bases for J; bases not matched to a gene: 7. The CDR3 region is CASSIDQGTGEYYGYTF. For the CDR3, the DNA is TGTGCCAGTAGTATAGATCAAGGGACAGGGGAATACTATGGCTACACCTTC.

This chain links TRBV25-1 with TRBJ2-1; 9 bases are shared with TRBD2. CDR3 size: 13 residues. Unmatched junction bases numbered 7, after V lost 2 bases and J lost 14 bases. The germline V gene has CDR1 MGHDK and CDR2 SYGVNS. CDR3 residues: CASSEMAGGPEFF. The CDR3 DNA follows: TGTGCCAGCAGTGAAATGGCGGGAGGGCCAGAGTTCTTC.

Only a few counts were recorded for this clone. This sequence joins TRBV9 and TRBJ2-1; 9 bases map to TRBD2. With V trimmed by 0 bases and J by 10 bases, 5 bases remained unmatched. The CDR3 sequence is 14 residues long. CDR1 is SGDLS and CDR2 is YYNGEE in the germline V gene. CDR3: CASSVVAGAGEQFF. Written as DNA, the CDR3 is TGTGCCAGCAGCGTAGTAGCGGGAGCGGGAGAGCAGTTCTTC.

J is TRBJ2-5 and V is TRBV6-4; weak D call: TRBD1 (6 bases). Germline CDR1 is MRHNA and CDR2 is SNTAGT. The CDR3 loop spans 13 amino acids. Between the trimmed V and J ends, which lost 5 bases and 5 bases, there was a span of 12 bases. CDR3 coding DNA: TGTGCCAGCAGTACGGACAGTGGGGAGACCCAGTACTTC. It yields the protein CASSTDSGETQYF.

This rearrangement joins TRBV13 to TRBJ2-1; TRBD2 agrees at 7 bases. Per germline, CDR1 PRHDT and CDR2 FYEKMQ (reference sequence). Unmatched junction bases numbered 3, after V lost 3 bases and J lost 4 bases. This CDR3 contains 14 residues. This CDR3 is CASSLLAVYNEQFF. The CDR3 region has the DNA TGTGCCAGCAGCTTGCTAGCGGTATACAATGAGCAGTTCTTC.

The rearrangement uses TRBV4-2 and TRBJ1-1; the D gene is possibly TRBD1 (5 bases). The CDR3 has 15 amino acids. Trimming cost V 4 bases and J 5 bases, with 17 bases left between them. Looked up from germline, CDR1 is LGHNA and CDR2 is YNFKEQ. Here the CDR3 reads CASSRHSAGNTEAFF. Here the CDR3 DNA reads TGTGCCAGCAGCCGCCACTCAGCAGGGAATACTGAAGCTTTCTTT.